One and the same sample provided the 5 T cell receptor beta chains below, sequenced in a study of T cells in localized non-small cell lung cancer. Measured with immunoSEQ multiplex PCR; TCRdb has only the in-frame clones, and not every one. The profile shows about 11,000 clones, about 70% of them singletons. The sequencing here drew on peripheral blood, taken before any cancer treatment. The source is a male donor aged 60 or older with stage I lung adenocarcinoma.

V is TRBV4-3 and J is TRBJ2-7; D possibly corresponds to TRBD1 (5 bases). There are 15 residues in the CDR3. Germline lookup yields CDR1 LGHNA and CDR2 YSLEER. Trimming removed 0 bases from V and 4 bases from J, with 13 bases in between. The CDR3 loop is CASSQDTRGRYEQYF. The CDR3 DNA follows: TGCGCCAGCAGCCAAGATACAAGGGGTCGGTACGAGCAGTACTTC.

CDR3 nucleotides: TGTGCCAGCACGGCATACTCTGGAAACACCATATATTTT. This encodes CASTAYSGNTIYF. The V call is TRBV6-1, the J call TRBJ1-3; D remains ambiguous. The V gene's germline CDR1 is MNHNS and CDR2 SASEGT. Trimming removed 7 bases at V and 0 bases at J, with 7 bases between. This CDR3 has 13 residues.

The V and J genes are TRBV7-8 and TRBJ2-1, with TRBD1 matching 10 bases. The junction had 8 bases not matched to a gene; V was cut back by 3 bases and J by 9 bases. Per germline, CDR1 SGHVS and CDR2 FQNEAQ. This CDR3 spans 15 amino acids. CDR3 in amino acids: CASSFGTGALGEQFF. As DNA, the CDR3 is TGTGCCAGCAGCTTCGGGACAGGGGCTTTGGGTGAGCAGTTCTTC.

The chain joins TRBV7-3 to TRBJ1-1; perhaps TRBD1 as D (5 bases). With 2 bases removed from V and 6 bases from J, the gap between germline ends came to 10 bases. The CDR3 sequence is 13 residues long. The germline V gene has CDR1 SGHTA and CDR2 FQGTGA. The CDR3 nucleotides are TGTGCCAGCAGCTTATTGTCGGGGGCTGAAGCTTTCTTT. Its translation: CASSLLSGAEAFF. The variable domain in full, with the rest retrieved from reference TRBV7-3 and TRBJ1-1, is GAGVSQTPSNKVTEKGKYVELRCDPISGHTALYWYRQSLGQGPEFLIYFQGTGAADDSGLPNDRFFAVRPEGSVSTLKIQRTERGDSAVYLCASSLLSGAEAFFGQGTRLTVV.

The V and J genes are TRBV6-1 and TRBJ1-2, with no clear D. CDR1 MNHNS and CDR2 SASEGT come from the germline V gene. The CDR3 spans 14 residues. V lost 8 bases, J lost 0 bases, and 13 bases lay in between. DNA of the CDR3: TGTGCCAGCTGGGGAGCTGCAACTAACTATGGCTACACCTTC. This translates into CASWGAATNYGYTF.